Shown below are 17 T cell receptor beta chains from a single sample sequenced in a study of shared clonotypes between healthy human individuals. Clones were sequenced by immunoSEQ multiplex PCR, and TCRdb holds only the in-frame ones, with some missing. Counted here are some 1.5 million clones, about 96% occurring once; the ten biggest clones make up roughly 1.2%. Sequencing was done on a sample of naive CD4+ T cells sorted from blood. Subset noted: CD45RA+ positively selected. Receptor source: a man aged 30-40 years in good health.

J is TRBJ2-1 and V is TRBV7-6; 13 nucleotides line up with TRBD2. With 1 base clipped from V and 4 bases from J, the junction kept 1 base outside the gene matches. The CDR3 has 16 amino acids. CDR1 is SGHVS and CDR2 is FNYEAQ in the germline V gene. This CDR3 reads CASSLGTSGRYNEQFF. The CDR3, as DNA: TGTGCCAGCAGCTTAGGGACTAGCGGGAGATACAATGAGCAGTTCTTC.

The CDR3 nucleotides are TGTGCCAGCAATATTGGGGGCGGGAGATGGTACAATGAGCAGTTCTTC. Protein sequence: CASNIGGGRWYNEQFF. V is TRBV28 and J is TRBJ2-1; D is perhaps TRBD2 (7 bases). V was shortened by 7 bases and J by 4 bases, with 20 bases between the two germline ends. Germline assignment: CDR1 MDHEN and CDR2 SYDVKM. This CDR3 has 16 residues. Looking up the rest from reference TRBV28 and TRBJ2-1 gives the full variable domain: DVKVTQSSRYLVKRTGEKVFLECVQDMDHENMFWYRQDPGLGLRLIYFSYDVKMKEKGDIPEGYSVSREKKERFSLILESASTNQTSMYLCASNIGGGRWYNEQFFGPGTRLTVL.

V is TRBV2 and J is TRBJ2-5; D may be TRBD2 (6 bases). The CDR3 covers 13 residues. Trimming shortened V by 9 bases and J by 5 bases, and 16 bases separated the two germline ends. Germline CDR1 and CDR2: SNHLY and FYNNEI. CDR3 protein: CASTRETRETQYF. The CDR3 DNA follows: TGTGCCAGTACCCGGGAGACCCGGGAGACCCAGTACTTC.

V is TRBV2 and J is TRBJ1-2; 10 bases align to TRBD1. The trim removed 4 bases at V and 5 bases at J, leaving 7 bases unmatched. This CDR3 contains 15 residues. Per the germline V gene, CDR1 is SNHLY and CDR2 is FYNNEI. CDR3: CASSARDRGFYGYTF. The CDR3 coding sequence is TGTGCCAGCAGTGCCCGGGACAGGGGCTTTTATGGCTACACCTTC. The complete variable domain, with remaining parts taken from reference TRBV2 and TRBJ1-2, reads EPEVTQTPSHQVTQMGQEVILRCVPISNHLYFYWYRQILGQKVEFLVSFYNNEISEKSEIFDDQFSVERPDGSNFTLKIRSTKLEDSAMYFCASSARDRGFYGYTFGSGTRLTVV.

A single count supports this clone. The chain uses TRBV7-2 and TRBJ1-4; TRBD1 aligns across 9 bases. The V gene end was trimmed by 0 bases and the J gene end by 5 bases; junction bases not matched to a gene: 1. The CDR3 sequence is 15 residues long. Germline V gene data show CDR1 as SGHTA and CDR2 as FQGNSA. CDR3: CASSLAGTGNEKLFF. The DNA of the CDR3 is TGTGCCAGCAGCTTAGCCGGGACAGGGAATGAAAAACTGTTTTTT.

This clone occurred once. V and J are TRBV5-4 and TRBJ2-7, with 14 bases matching TRBD2. Germline lookup yields CDR1 SGHNT and CDR2 YYREEE (reference sequence). V lost 2 bases, J lost 5 bases, and 6 bases stayed unmatched. The CDR3 extends over 16 amino acids. As DNA, the CDR3 is TGTGCCAGCAGCTTTGGGACTAGCGGGAGCGGTCACGAGCAGTACTTC. Translation: CASSFGTSGSGHEQYF.

In the case of this clone: This CDR3 is also generated by other DNA sequences in the sample. The chain has TRBV7-9 and TRBJ2-1; weak D call: TRBD2 (5 bases). V was pared by 11 bases and J by 9 bases, with 11 bases between. The CDR3 covers 10 residues. The germline CDR1 and CDR2 sequences are SEHNR and FQNEAQ (reference sequence). This CDR3 reads CASGLGEQFF. Here the CDR3 DNA reads TGTGCCTCAGGACTCGGTGAGCAGTTCTTC.

This clone was recorded only once. V is TRBV18 and J is TRBJ2-3; 11 nucleotides line up with TRBD2. V lost 3 bases, J lost 5 bases, and 4 bases stayed unmatched. Germline V gives CDR1 KGHSH, CDR2 LQKENI. The CDR3 length is 15 residues. CDR3: CASSPSGRAEDTQYF. The CDR3 bases are TGTGCCAGCTCACCTAGCGGGAGGGCCGAAGATACGCAGTATTTT.

The chain joins TRBV2 to TRBJ1-1; 7 bases line up with TRBD1. J was trimmed by 0 bases and V by 8 bases; bases with no gene match: 3. Germline V gives CDR1 SNHLY, CDR2 FYNNEI. The CDR3 extends over 13 amino acids. CDR3 coding DNA: TGTGCCAGCGGACAGGAGATGAACACTGAAGCTTTCTTT. Its translation: CASGQEMNTEAFF.

The J gene is TRBJ2-7, the V gene TRBV10-1; D is possibly TRBD1 (5 bases). V lost 3 bases, J lost 7 bases, and 10 bases lay in between. This CDR3 has 12 residues. Looked up from germline, CDR1 is WNHNN and CDR2 is SYGVQD (reference sequence). CDR3 nucleotides: TGCGCCAGCAGTGACCCTAAGGGGGAGCAGTACTTC. It yields the protein CASSDPKGEQYF.

J is TRBJ2-1 and V is TRBV4-1; no firm D call. V lost 2 bases to trimming and J lost 13 bases, with 24 bases between them. Looked up from germline, CDR1 is MGHRA and CDR2 is YSYEKL. The CDR3 is 16 residues long. Written as DNA, the CDR3 is TGCGCCAGCAGCCAAAAAAGTCCGGGTCCCTGGGAAGACCAGTTCTTC. It is translated as CASSQKSPGPWEDQFF.

This clone was seen once. The chain is built from TRBV18 and TRBJ2-5, with D tentatively TRBD2 (5 bases). The CDR3 is 13 amino acids. V was pared by 2 bases and J by 5 bases, with 9 bases between. Germline values: CDR1 KGHSH, CDR2 LQKENI. DNA of the CDR3: TGTGCCAGCTCACCATCGGGATCGGAGACCCAGTACTTC. It translates to CASSPSGSETQYF. The entire variable domain, with the rest obtained from reference TRBV18 and TRBJ2-5, is as follows: NAGVMQNPRHLVRRRGQEARLRCSPMKGHSHVYWYRQLPEEGLKFMVYLQKENIIDESGMPKERFSAEFPKEGPSILRIQQVVRGDSAAYFCASSPSGSETQYFGPGTRLLVL.

The chain carries TRBV7-2 and TRBJ2-1; 9 positions match TRBD1. The V segment lost 5 bases and the J segment 11 bases; nucleotides outside the gene matches: 16. This CDR3 region has 16 residues. CDR1 is SGHTA and CDR2 is FQGNSA in the germline V gene. CDR3 bases: TGTGCCAGCAGCCAGACAAACGATCCGGGACAGGGAAAGCAGTTCTTC. Translation: CASSQTNDPGQGKQFF.

The V call is TRBV5-1, the J call TRBJ2-3; 7 bases are shared with TRBD2. V lost 3 bases to trimming and J lost 1 base; unmatched junction nucleotides: 2. Germline V gene lookup returns CDR1 SGHRS and CDR2 YFSETQ. There are 14 residues in the CDR3. CDR3 amino acids: CASSYAGGTDTQYF. CDR3 nucleotide sequence: TGCGCCAGCAGCTACGCGGGAGGCACAGATACGCAGTATTTT.

The chain is built from TRBV9 and TRBJ2-2; TRBD2 matches at 9 bases. There are 14 residues in the CDR3. The germline V gene encodes CDR1 SGDLS and CDR2 YYNGEE. V shed 7 bases, J shed 1 base, and the junction held 2 bases outside the gene matches. The CDR3 loop reads CASGGRGNTGELFF. In DNA, the CDR3 is TGTGCCAGCGGCGGGAGGGGGAACACCGGGGAGCTGTTTTTT.

This chain links TRBV7-8 with TRBJ1-3; no reliable D call. V dropped 1 base and J dropped 0 bases, with 13 bases sitting between them. CDR3 length equals 17 residues. CDR1 and CDR2 (germline): SGHVS, FQNEAQ. CDR3 bases: TGTGCCAGCAGCTTAGAGCCAGCTAGATTCTCTGGAAACACCATATATTTT. Protein: CASSLEPARFSGNTIYF.

This chain links TRBV5-1 with TRBJ2-1; D ambiguous. The V end lost 4 bases, the J end lost 0 bases, and 11 bases lay between the germline ends. Germline V gene sequence: CDR1 SGHRS, CDR2 YFSETQ. CDR3 length: 15 amino acids. CDR3 nucleotide sequence: TGCGCCAGCAGCCTAGGTGACGCCTCCTACAATGAGCAGTTCTTC. Its protein product is CASSLGDASYNEQFF. The full variable domain, in which reference TRBV5-1 and TRBJ2-1 provide the parts outside the CDR3, is KAGVTQTPRYLIKTRGQQVTLSCSPISGHRSVSWYQQTPGQGLQFLFEYFSETQRNKGNFPGRFSGRQFSNSRSEMNVSTLELGDSALYLCASSLGDASYNEQFFGPGTRLTVL.